This TCR beta chain was recorded in a study of cytomegalovirus exposure and HLA in healthy donors. Comment on this clone: The antigen remains unidentified.

The PCR ran on 60 Vbeta and 13 Jbeta primers. TCRdb keeps only in-frame clones here, not all; method: immunoSEQ multiplex PCR. This sample has some 150,000 clones; 85% occur once, and the top ten carry roughly 2.4%. Findings of the study overall: TCR beta sequences reportedly predicted the HLA-A and HLA-B alleles of most subjects accurately. TCR beta V- and J-gene trimming, according to a later analysis, was linked to a missense DCLRE1C variant. An analysis was carried out at a later point. It showed that HLA-associated TCR beta chains were more clonally expanded than equally common non-associated chains. In a later analysis, productive TCRs from donors in an Asian-associated ancestry cluster reportedly carried fewer N-insertions than the cohort mean.

The CDR3 runs 19 residues. Germline assignment: CDR1 SGDLS and CDR2 YYNGEE. Germline trimming cut 6 bases from V and 7 bases from J; bases unmatched to any gene: 24. The chain carries TRBV9 and TRBJ2-7; 11 nucleotides match TRBD2. The source of this sequence is a woman under 30 in good health and CMV-seronegative. Source material: PBMCs. The CDR3 DNA is TGTGCCAGCACCCGGTTAGCGGGAGGGAAGGAGGGGCCTACGAGGGAGCAGTACTTC. Protein: CASTRLAGGKEGPTREQYF. Variable domain in full (rest from reference TRBV9 and TRBJ2-7): DSGVTQTPKHLITATGQRVTLRCSPRSGDLSVYWYQQSLDQGLQFLIQYYNGEERAKGNILERFSAQQFPDLHSELNLSSLELGDSALYFCASTRLAGGKEGPTREQYFGPGTRLTVT.